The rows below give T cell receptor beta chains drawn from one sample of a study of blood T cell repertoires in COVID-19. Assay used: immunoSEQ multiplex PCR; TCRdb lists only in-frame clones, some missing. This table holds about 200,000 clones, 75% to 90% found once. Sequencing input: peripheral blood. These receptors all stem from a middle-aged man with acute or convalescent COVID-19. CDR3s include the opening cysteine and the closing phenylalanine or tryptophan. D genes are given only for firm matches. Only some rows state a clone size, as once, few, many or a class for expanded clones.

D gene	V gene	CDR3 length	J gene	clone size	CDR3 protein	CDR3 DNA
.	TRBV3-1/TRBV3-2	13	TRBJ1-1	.	CASQRQENTEAFF	TGTGCCAGCCAGCGACAGGAGAACACTGAAGCTTTCTTT
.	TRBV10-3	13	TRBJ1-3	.	CAISTGTGNTIYF	TGTGCCATCAGCACAGGTACTGGAAACACCATATATTTT
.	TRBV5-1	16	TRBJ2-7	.	CASSLGTGLKAYEQYF	TGCGCCAGCAGCTTGGGAACAGGGTTGAAGGCCTACGAGCAGTACTTC
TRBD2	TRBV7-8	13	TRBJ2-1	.	CASSRGLAGDKFF	TGTGCCAGCAGCCGGGGACTAGCGGGAGACAAGTTCTTC
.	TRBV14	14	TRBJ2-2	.	CASRQTEQSGELFF	TGTGCCAGCCGTCAGACAGAGCAGTCCGGGGAGCTGTTTTTT
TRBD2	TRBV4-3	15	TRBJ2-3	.	CASSQTSGSTDTQYF	TGCGCCAGCAGCCAGACTAGCGGGAGTACTGATACGCAGTATTTT
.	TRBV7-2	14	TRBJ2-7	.	CASSLSGTNYEQYF	TGTGCCAGCAGCTTGTCCGGGACAAATTACGAGCAGTACTTC
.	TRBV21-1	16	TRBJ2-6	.	CASSKFAGAGANVLTF	TGTGCCAGCAGCAAATTCGCGGGCGCTGGGGCCAACGTCCTGACTTTC
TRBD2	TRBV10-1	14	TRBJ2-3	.	CASSSGRAQDTQYF	TGCGCCAGCTCTAGCGGGAGGGCACAAGATACGCAGTATTTT
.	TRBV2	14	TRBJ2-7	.	CASSTGREKSEQYF	TGTGCCAGCAGCACGGGCAGGGAAAAGAGTGAGCAGTACTTC
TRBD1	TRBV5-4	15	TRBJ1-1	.	CASSPMDRSSKEAFF	TGTGCCAGCAGCCCGATGGACAGGTCCTCCAAAGAAGCTTTCTTT
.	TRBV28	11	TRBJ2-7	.	CAYGKPMEQYF	TGTGCCTATGGTAAGCCGATGGAGCAGTACTTC
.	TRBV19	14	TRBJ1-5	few	CASSTDRLNQPQHF	TGTGCCAGTAGTACAGACAGGTTAAATCAGCCCCAGCATTTT
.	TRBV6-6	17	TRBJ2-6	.	CASSQGGVLSGANVLTF	TGTGCCAGCAGTCAGGGGGGGGTTCTCTCTGGGGCCAACGTCCTGACTTTC
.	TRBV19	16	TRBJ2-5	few	CASSIGWQGERETQYF	TGTGCCAGTAGTATAGGTTGGCAGGGTGAGAGAGAGACCCAGTACTTC
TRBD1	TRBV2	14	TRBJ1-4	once	CASDGQGANEKLFF	TGTGCCAGCGACGGACAGGGGGCGAATGAAAAACTGTTTTTT
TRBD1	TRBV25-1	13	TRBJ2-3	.	CASSGQGINTQYF	TGTGCCAGCAGCGGACAGGGAATCAATACGCAGTATTTT
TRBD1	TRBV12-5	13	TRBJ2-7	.	CASGDRGPYEQYF	TGTGCTAGTGGAGACAGGGGGCCCTACGAGCAGTACTTC
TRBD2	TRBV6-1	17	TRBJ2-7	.	CASSEWLAGGFSSEQYF	TGTGCCAGCAGTGAATGGCTAGCGGGAGGGTTCTCGTCTGAGCAGTACTTC
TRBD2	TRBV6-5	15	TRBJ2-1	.	CASSSGTSGYNEQFF	TGTGCCAGCAGCTCCGGGACTAGCGGCTACAATGAGCAGTTCTTC
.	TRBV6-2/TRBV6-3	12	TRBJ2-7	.	CASSRGDYEQYF	TGTGCCAGCAGTCGGGGTGACTACGAGCAGTACTTC
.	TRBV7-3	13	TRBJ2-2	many	CASSSTGTGELFF	TGTGCCAGCAGCTCTACAGGCACCGGGGAGCTGTTTTTT
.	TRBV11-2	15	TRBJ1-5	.	CASSLDGGENQPQHF	TGTGCCAGCAGCTTAGATGGGGGGGAGAATCAGCCCCAGCATTTT
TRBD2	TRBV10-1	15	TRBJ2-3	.	CASSPTSGSSDTQYF	TGCGCCAGCAGTCCAACTAGCGGGAGCTCAGATACGCAGTATTTT
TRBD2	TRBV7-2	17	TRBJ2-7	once	CASSRGLAGGSSYEQYF	TGTGCCAGCAGCCGGGGACTAGCGGGTGGCAGCTCCTACGAGCAGTACTTC
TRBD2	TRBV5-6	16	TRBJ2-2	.	CASSLLAGVNTGELFF	TGTGCCAGCAGCTTGCTAGCGGGAGTGAACACCGGGGAGCTGTTTTTT
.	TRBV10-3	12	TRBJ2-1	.	CAISVQGTEQFF	TGTGCCATCAGTGTGCAGGGGACTGAGCAGTTCTTC
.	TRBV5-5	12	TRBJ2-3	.	CASTGDTDTQYF	TGTGCCAGCACGGGGGACACAGATACGCAGTATTTT
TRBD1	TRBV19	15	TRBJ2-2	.	CASIARGPNTGELFF	TGTGCCAGTATAGCCAGGGGGCCGAACACCGGGGAGCTGTTTTTT
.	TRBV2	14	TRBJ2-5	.	CASSGASLKETQYF	TGTGCCAGCAGTGGGGCTAGCCTAAAGGAGACCCAGTACTTC
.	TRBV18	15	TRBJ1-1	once	CASSPIAGMNTEAFF	TGTGCCAGCTCACCAATAGCAGGGATGAACACTGAAGCTTTCTTT
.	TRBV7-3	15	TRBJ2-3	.	CASSRTGRVTDTQYF	TGTGCCAGCAGCAGAACAGGGAGGGTGACAGATACGCAGTATTTT
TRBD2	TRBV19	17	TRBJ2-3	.	CASSIGLAGGLGDTQYF	TGTGCCAGTAGTATCGGTTTAGCGGGAGGCCTGGGGGATACGCAGTATTTT
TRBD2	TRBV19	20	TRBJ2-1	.	CASSTAGPSGRPKLHNEQFF	TGTGCCAGTAGTACGGCAGGGCCTAGCGGGCGCCCCAAACTCCACAATGAGCAGTTCTTC
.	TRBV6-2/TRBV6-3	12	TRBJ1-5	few	CASSRESQPQHF	TGTGCCAGCAGTCGGGAAAGTCAGCCCCAGCATTTT
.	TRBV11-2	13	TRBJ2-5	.	CASTLGGRETQYF	TGTGCCAGCACCTTAGGGGGGAGGGAGACCCAGTACTTC
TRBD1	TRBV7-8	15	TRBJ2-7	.	CASSLGQGMGYEQYF	TGTGCCAGCAGCTTGGGACAGGGAATGGGGTACGAGCAGTACTTC
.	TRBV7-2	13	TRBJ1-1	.	CASSSDSSTEAFF	TGTGCCAGCAGCAGTGACAGCTCCACTGAAGCTTTCTTT
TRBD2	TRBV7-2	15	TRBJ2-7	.	CASSTNGLAGDEQYF	TGTGCCAGCAGCACCAATGGACTAGCGGGAGACGAGCAGTACTTC
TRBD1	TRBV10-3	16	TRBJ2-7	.	CAISAGGQGRSYEQYF	TGTGCCATCAGTGCGGGTGGACAGGGGAGATCCTACGAGCAGTACTTC
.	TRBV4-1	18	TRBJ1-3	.	CASSQGGLQGLRGNTIYF	TGCGCCAGCAGCCAAGGAGGGTTACAGGGTTTGAGAGGAAACACCATATATTTT
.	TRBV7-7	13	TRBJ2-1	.	CASSSSPKNEQFF	TGTGCCAGCAGCTCTAGCCCCAAGAATGAGCAGTTCTTC
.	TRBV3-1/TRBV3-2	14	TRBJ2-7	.	CASSGPGAAYEQYF	TGTGCCAGCAGCGGACCTGGAGCGGCCTACGAGCAGTACTTC
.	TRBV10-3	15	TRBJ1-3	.	CAISESGRGGNTIYF	TGTGCCATCAGTGAGTCGGGCAGGGGTGGAAACACCATATATTTT
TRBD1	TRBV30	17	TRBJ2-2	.	CAWSWDAGTGGAGELFF	TGTGCCTGGAGTTGGGACGCCGGGACAGGGGGTGCCGGGGAGCTGTTTTTT
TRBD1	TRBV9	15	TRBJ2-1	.	CASSVEPTGGYEQFF	TGTGCCAGCAGCGTAGAGCCGACAGGGGGCTATGAGCAGTTCTTC
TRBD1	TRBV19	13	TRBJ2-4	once	CASTAGQGAAWHF	TGTGCCAGTACTGCGGGACAGGGGGCGGCGTGGCACTTC
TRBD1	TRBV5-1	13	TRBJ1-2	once	CASSRDRRGGYTF	TGCGCCAGCAGCCGGGACAGGCGAGGAGGCTACACCTTC
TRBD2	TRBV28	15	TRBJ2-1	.	CASSLAGEGYNEQFF	TGTGCCAGCAGTTTAGCGGGGGAAGGCTACAATGAGCAGTTCTTC
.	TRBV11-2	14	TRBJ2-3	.	CASSLDYRTDTQYF	TGTGCCAGCAGCTTAGACTACCGCACAGATACGCAGTATTTT
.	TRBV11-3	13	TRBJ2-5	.	CASSSHGTETQYF	TGTGCCAGCAGCTCCCACGGTACAGAGACCCAGTACTTC